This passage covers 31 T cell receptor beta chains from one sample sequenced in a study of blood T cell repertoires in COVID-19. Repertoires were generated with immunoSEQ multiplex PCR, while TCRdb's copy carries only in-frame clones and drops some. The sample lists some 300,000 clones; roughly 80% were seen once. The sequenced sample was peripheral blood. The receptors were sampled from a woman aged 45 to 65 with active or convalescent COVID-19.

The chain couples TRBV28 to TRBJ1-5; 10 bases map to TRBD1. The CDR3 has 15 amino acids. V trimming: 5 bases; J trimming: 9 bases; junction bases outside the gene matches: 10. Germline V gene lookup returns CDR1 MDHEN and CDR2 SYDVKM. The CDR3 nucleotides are TGTGCCAGCAGTCGCAGGACAGGGGGTGTACGGCCCCAGCATTTT. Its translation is CASSRRTGGVRPQHF.

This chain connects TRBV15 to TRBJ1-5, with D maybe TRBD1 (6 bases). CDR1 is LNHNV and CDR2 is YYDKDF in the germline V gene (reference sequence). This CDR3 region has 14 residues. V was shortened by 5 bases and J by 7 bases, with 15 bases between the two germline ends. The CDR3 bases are TGTGCCACCAGCCCCCTAGGGGGGGACCAGCCCCAGCATTTT. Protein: CATSPLGGDQPQHF. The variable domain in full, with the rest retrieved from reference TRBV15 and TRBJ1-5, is DAMVIQNPRYQVTQFGKPVTLSCSQTLNHNVMYWYQQKSSQAPKLLFHYYDKDFNNEADTPDNFQSRRPNTSFCFLDIRSPGLGDTAMYLCATSPLGGDQPQHFGDGTRLSIL.

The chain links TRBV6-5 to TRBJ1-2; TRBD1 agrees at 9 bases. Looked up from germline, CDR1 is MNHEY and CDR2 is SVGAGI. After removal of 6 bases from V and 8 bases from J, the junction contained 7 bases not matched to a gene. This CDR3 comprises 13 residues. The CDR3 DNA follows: TGTGCCAGCAGGCCCACAGGGGGCGAAGGCTACACCTTC. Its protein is CASRPTGGEGYTF.

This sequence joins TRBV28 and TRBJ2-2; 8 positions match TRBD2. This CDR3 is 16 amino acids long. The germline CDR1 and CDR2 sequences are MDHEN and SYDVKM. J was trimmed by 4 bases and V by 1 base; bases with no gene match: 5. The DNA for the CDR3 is TGTGCCAGCAGTTTATCCGGGAGGGCCGTCACCGGGGAGCTGTTTTTT. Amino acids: CASSLSGRAVTGELFF. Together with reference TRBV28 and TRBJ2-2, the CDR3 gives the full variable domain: DVKVTQSSRYLVKRTGEKVFLECVQDMDHENMFWYRQDPGLGLRLIYFSYDVKMKEKGDIPEGYSVSREKKERFSLILESASTNQTSMYLCASSLSGRAVTGELFFGEGSRLTVL.

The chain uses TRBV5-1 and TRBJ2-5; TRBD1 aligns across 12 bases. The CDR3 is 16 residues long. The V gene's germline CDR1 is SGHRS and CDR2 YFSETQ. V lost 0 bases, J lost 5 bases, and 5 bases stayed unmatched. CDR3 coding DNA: TGCGCCAGCAGCTTGGTGGGACAGGGGGCCGGGGAGACCCAGTACTTC. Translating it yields CASSLVGQGAGETQYF.

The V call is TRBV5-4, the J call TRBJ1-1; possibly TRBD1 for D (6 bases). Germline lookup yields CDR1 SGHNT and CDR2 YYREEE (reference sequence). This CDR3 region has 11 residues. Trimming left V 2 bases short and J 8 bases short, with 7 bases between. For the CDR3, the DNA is TGTGCCAGCAGCTTAGACAGGGAAGCTTTCTTT. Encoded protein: CASSLDREAFF.

The CDR3 nucleotides are TGTGCCAGCAGTGAAAGGGGCAGGGACACTGAAGCTTTCTTT. Its translation is CASSERGRDTEAFF. The chain is built from TRBV6-1 and TRBJ1-1; D is perhaps TRBD1 (5 bases). The CDR3 length is 14 residues. Germline V gives CDR1 MNHNS, CDR2 SASEGT. V was trimmed by 2 bases and J by 3 bases, leaving 10 bases between them.

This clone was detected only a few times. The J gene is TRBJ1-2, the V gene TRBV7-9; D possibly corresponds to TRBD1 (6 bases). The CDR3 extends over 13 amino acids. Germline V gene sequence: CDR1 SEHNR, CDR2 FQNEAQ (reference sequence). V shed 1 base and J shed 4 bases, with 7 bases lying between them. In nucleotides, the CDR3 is TGTGCCAGCAGCTTAGGCAGGGGCTATGGCTACACCTTC. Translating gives CASSLGRGYGYTF.

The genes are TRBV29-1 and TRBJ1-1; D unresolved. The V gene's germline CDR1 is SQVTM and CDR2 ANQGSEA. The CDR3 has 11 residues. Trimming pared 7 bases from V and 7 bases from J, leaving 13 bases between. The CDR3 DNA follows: TGCAGCGGTCAGGTCACGATTGAAGCTTTCTTT. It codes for CSGQVTIEAFF.

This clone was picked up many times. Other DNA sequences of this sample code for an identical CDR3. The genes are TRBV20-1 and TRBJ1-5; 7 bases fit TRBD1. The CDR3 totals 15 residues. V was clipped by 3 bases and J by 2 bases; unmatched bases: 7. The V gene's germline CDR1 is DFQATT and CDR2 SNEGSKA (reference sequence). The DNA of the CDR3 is TGCAGTGCTAGTAGACCAGGGGGGCGCAATCAGCCCCAGCATTTT. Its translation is CSASRPGGRNQPQHF.

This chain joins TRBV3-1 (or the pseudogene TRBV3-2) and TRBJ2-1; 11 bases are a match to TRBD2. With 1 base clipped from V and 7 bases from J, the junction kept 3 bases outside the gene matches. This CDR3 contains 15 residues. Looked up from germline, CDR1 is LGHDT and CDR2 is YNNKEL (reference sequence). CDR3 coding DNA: TGTGCCAGCAGCCAAGGCCTAGCGGGAGGAAATGAGCAGTTCTTC. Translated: CASSQGLAGGNEQFF.

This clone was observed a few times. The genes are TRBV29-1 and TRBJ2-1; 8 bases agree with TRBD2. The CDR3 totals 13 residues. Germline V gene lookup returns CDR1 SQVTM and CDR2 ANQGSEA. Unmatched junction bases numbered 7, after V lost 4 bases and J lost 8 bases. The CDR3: CSVAGGRFDEQFF. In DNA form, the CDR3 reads TGCAGCGTTGCCGGCGGGAGGTTTGATGAGCAGTTCTTC.

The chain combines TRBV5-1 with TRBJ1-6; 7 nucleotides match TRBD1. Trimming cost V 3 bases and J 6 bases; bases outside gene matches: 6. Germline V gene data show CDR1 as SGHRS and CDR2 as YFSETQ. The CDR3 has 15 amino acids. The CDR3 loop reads CASSSTGASNSPLHF. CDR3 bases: TGCGCCAGCAGCTCCACAGGGGCAAGTAATTCACCCCTCCACTTT.

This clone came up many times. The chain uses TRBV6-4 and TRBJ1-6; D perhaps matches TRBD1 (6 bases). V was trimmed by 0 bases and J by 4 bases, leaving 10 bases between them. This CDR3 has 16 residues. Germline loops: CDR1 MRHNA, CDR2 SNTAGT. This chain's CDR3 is CASSDSIQGYNSPLHF. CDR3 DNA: TGTGCCAGCAGTGACTCGATACAGGGATATAATTCACCCCTCCACTTT.

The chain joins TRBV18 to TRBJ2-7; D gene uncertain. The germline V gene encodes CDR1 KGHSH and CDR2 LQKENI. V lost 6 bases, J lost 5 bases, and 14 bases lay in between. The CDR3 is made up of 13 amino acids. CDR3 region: CASSFPGKDEQYF. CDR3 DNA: TGTGCCAGCTCCTTTCCGGGTAAGGACGAGCAGTACTTC.

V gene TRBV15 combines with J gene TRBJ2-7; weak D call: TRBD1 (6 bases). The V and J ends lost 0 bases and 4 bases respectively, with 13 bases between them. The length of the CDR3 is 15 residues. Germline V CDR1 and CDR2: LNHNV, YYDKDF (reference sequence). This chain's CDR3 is CATSRDGQRGYEQYF. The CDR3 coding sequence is TGTGCCACCAGCAGAGATGGGCAGAGGGGGTACGAGCAGTACTTC.

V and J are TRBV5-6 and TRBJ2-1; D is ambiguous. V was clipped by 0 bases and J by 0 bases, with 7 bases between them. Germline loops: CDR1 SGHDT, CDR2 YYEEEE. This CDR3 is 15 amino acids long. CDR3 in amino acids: CASSLAPSSYNEQFF. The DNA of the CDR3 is TGTGCCAGCAGCTTGGCTCCCAGCTCCTACAATGAGCAGTTCTTC.

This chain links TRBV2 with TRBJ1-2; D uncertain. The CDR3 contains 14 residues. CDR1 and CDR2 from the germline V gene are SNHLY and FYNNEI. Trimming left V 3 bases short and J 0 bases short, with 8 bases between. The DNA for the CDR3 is TGTGCCAGCAGTGACCGGCAGGCTAACTATGGCTACACCTTC. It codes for CASSDRQANYGYTF.

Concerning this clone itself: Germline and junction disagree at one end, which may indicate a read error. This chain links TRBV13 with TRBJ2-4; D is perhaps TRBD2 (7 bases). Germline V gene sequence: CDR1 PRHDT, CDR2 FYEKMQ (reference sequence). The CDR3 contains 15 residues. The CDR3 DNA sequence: TGTGCCAGCAGCCTAGGACGGGGGGCTAGGAACATTCAGTACTTC. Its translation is CASSLGRGARNIQYF.

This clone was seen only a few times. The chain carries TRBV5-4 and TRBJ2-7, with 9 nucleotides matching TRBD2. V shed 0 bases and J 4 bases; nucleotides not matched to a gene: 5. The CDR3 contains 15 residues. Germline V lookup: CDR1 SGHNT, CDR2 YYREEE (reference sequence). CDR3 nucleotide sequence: TGTGCCAGCAGCTTGGCCGCGACTAGCGGTTACGAGCAGTACTTC. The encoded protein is CASSLAATSGYEQYF.

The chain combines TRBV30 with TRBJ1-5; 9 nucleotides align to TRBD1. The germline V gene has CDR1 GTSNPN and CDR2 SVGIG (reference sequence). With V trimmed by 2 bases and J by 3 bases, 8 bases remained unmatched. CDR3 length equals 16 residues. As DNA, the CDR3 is TGTGCCTGGAGTAGAGCCGGGACAGGGAACAATCAGCCCCAGCATTTT. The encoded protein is CAWSRAGTGNNQPQHF.

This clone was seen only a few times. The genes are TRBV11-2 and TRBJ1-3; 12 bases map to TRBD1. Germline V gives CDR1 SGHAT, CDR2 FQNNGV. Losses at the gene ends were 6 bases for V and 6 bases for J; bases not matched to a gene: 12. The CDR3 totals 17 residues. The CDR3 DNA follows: TGTGCCAGCAGTGACACCCAGGGACAGGGGGCCTTAAACACCATATATTTT. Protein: CASSDTQGQGALNTIYF. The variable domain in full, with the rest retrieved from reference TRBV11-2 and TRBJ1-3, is EAGVAQSPRYKIIEKRQSVAFWCNPISGHATLYWYQQILGQGPKLLIQFQNNGVVDDSQLPKDRFSAERLKGVDSTLKIQPAKLEDSAVYLCASSDTQGQGALNTIYFGEGSWLTVV.

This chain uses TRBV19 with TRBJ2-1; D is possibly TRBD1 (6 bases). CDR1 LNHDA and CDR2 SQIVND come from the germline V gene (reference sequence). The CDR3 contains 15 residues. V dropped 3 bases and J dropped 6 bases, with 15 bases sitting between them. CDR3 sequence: CASSIRTDFRNEQFF. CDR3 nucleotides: TGTGCCAGTAGTATTAGGACAGACTTTCGCAATGAGCAGTTCTTC.

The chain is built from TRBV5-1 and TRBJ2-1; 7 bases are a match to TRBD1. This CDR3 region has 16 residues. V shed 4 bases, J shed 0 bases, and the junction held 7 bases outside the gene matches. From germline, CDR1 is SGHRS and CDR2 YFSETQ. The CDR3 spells CASSPRQGSSYNEQFF. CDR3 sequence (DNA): TGCGCCAGCAGCCCACGACAGGGAAGCTCCTACAATGAGCAGTTCTTC. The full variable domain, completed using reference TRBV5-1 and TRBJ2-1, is KAGVTQTPRYLIKTRGQQVTLSCSPISGHRSVSWYQQTPGQGLQFLFEYFSETQRNKGNFPGRFSGRQFSNSRSEMNVSTLELGDSALYLCASSPRQGSSYNEQFFGPGTRLTVL.

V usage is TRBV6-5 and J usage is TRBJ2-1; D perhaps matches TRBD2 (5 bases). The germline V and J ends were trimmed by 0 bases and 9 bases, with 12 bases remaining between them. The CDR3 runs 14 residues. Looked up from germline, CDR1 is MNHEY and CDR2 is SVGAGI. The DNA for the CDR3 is TGTGCCAGCAGTTACTCAGCCGGACGGGGTGAGCAGTTCTTC. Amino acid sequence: CASSYSAGRGEQFF.

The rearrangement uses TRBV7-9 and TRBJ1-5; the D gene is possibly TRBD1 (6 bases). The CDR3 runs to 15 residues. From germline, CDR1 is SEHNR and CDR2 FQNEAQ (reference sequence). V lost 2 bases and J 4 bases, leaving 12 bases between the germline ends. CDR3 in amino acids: CASSLRGDRNQPQHF. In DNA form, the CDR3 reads TGTGCCAGCAGCTTAAGGGGAGACAGGAATCAGCCCCAGCATTTT.

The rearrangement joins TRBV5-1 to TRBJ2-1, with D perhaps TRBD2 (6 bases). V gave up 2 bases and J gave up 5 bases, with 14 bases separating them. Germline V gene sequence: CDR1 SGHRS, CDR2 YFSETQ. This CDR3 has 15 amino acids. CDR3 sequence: CASSFSGRENNEQFF. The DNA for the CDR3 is TGCGCCAGCAGCTTCTCGGGACGGGAGAACAATGAGCAGTTCTTC.

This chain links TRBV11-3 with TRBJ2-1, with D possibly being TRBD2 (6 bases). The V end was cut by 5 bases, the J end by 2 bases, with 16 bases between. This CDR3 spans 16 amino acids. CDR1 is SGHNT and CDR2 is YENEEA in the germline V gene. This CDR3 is CASSPDGGVPYNEQFF. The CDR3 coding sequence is TGTGCCAGCAGCCCCGACGGAGGGGTCCCCTACAATGAGCAGTTCTTC.

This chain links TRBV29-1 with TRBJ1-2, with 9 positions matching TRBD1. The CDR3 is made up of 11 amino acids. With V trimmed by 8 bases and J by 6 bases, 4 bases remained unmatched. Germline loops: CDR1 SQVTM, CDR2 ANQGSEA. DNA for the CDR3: TGCAGCACTAGGACAGGGGATGGCTACACCTTC. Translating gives CSTRTGDGYTF.

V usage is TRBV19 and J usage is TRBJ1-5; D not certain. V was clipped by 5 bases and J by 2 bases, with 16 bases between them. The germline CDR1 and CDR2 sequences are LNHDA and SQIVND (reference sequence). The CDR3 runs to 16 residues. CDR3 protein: CASSPITESGNQPQHF. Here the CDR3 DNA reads TGTGCCAGTAGTCCCATCACAGAATCCGGCAATCAGCCCCAGCATTTT.

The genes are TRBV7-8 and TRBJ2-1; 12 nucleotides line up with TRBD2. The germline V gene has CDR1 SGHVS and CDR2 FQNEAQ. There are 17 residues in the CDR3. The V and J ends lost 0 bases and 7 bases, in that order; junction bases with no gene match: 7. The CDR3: CASSLAPTSGSVNEQFF. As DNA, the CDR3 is TGTGCCAGCAGCTTAGCACCGACTAGCGGGAGCGTAAATGAGCAGTTCTTC.